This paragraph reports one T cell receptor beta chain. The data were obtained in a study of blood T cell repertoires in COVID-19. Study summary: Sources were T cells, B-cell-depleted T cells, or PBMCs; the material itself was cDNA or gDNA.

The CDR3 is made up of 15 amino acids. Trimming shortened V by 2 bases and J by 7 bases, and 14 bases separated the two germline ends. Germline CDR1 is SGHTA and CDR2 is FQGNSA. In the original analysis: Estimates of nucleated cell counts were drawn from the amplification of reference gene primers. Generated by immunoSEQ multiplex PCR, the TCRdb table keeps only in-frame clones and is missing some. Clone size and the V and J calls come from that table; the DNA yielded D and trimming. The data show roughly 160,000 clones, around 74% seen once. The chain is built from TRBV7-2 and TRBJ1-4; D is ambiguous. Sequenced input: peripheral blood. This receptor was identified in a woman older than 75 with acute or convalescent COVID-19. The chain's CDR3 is CASSLMAAVGEKLFF. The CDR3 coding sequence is TGTGCCAGCAGCTTAATGGCGGCTGTAGGTGAAAAACTGTTTTTT.